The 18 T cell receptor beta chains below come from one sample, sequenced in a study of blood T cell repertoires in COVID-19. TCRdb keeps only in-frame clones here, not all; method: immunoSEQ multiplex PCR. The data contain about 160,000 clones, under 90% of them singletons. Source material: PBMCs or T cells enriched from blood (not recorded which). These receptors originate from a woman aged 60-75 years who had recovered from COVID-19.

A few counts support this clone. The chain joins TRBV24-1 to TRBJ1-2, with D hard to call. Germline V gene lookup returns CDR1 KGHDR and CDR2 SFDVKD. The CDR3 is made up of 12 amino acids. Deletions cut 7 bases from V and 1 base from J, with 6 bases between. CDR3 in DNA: TGTGCCACCAGCGTCAGTAACTATGGCTACACCTTC. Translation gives CATSVSNYGYTF.

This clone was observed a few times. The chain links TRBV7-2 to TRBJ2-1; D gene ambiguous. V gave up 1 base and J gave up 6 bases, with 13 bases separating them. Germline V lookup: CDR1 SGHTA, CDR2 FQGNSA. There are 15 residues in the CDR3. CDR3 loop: CASSLEVLTANEQFF. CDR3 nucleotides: TGTGCCAGCAGCTTAGAGGTCCTAACAGCCAATGAGCAGTTCTTC. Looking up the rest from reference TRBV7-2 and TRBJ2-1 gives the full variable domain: GAGVSQSPSNKVTEKGKDVELRCDPISGHTALYWYRQSLGQGLEFLIYFQGNSAPDKSGLPSDRFSAERTGGSVSTLTIQRTQQEDSAVYLCASSLEVLTANEQFFGPGTRLTVL.

CDR3 DNA sequence: TGCGCCAGCAGCTTGCCGACGGGGGCCTACGAGCAGTACTTC. It specifies CASSLPTGAYEQYF. This chain links TRBV5-1 with TRBJ2-7; tentatively, D is TRBD2 (6 bases). Germline V lookup: CDR1 SGHRS, CDR2 YFSETQ. This CDR3 has 14 residues. Trimming pared 1 base from V and 2 bases from J, leaving 10 bases between.

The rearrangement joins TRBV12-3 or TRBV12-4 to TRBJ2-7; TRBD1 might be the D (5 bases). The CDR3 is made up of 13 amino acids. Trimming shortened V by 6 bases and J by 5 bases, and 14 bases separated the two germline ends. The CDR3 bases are TGTGCCAGCAGCCCGTGGCAGGGCGACGAGCAGTACTTC. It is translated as CASSPWQGDEQYF.

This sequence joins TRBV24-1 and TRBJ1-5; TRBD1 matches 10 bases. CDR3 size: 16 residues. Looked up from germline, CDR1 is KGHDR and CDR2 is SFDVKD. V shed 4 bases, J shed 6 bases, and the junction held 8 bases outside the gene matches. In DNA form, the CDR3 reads TGTGCCACCAGTGACGAGGGACAGGGGAAGATTCAGCCCCAGCATTTT. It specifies CATSDEGQGKIQPQHF.

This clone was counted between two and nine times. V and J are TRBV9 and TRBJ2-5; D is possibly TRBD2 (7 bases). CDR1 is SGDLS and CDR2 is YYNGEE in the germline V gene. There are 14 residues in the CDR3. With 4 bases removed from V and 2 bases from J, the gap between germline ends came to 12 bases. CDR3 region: CASSPGGPQETQYF. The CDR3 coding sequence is TGTGCCAGCAGCCCCGGGGGGCCTCAAGAGACCCAGTACTTC.

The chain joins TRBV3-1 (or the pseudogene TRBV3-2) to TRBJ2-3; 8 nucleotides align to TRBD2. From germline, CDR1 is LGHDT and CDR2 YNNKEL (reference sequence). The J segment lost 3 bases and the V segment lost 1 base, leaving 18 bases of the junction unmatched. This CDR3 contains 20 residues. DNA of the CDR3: TGTGCCAGCAGCCAAGGAAGATCCTGGACTAGCTGGGAGATTACAGATACGCAGTATTTT. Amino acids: CASSQGRSWTSWEITDTQYF.

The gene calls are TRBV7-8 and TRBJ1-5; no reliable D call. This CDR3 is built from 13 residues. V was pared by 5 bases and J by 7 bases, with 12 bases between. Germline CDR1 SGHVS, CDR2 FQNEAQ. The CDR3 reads CASSPDVGQPQHF. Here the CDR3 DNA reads TGTGCCAGCAGCCCCGACGTCGGGCAGCCCCAGCATTTT.

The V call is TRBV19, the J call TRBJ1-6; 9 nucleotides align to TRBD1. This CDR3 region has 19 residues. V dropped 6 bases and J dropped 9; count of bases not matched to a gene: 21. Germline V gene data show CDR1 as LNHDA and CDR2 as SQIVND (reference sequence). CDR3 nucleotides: TGTGCCAGTAGCCCAGGTTTACTTGTGGGGACAGGGAAGAGTTCACCCCTCCACTTT. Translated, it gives CASSPGLLVGTGKSSPLHF.

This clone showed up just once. The CDR3 protein is CASSPPSPSGHEQYF. Written as DNA, the CDR3 is TGTGCCAGCTCACCTCCCTCGCCTAGCGGCCACGAGCAGTACTTC. The V and J genes are TRBV18 and TRBJ2-7; TRBD2 agrees at 7 bases. There are 15 residues in the CDR3. The V gene end was trimmed by 3 bases and the J gene end by 5 bases; junction bases not matched to a gene: 10. From germline, CDR1 is KGHSH and CDR2 LQKENI. Drawing the rest from reference TRBV18 and TRBJ2-7, the complete variable domain is NAGVMQNPRHLVRRRGQEARLRCSPMKGHSHVYWYRQLPEEGLKFMVYLQKENIIDESGMPKERFSAEFPKEGPSILRIQQVVRGDSAAYFCASSPPSPSGHEQYFGPGTRLTVT.

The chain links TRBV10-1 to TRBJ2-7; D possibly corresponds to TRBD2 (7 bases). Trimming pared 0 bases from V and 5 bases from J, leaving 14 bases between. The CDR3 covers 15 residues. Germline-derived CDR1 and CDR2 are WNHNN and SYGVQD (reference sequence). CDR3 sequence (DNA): TGCGCCAGCAGTGAGTCACTGGGGAGGGGGAACGAGCAGTACTTC. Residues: CASSESLGRGNEQYF.

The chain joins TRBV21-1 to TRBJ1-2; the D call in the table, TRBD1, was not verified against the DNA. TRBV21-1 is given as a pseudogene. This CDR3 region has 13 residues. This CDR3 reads CASTQYRGRGYTF. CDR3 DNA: TGTGCCAGCACCCAATACAGGGGACGGGGCTACACCTTC.

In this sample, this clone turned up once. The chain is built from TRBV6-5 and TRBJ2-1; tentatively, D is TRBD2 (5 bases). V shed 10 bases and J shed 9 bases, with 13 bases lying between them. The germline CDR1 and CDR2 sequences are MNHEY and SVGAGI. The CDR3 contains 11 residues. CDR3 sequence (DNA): TGTGCCACGACACTAGTCTCTGAGCAGTTCTTC. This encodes CATTLVSEQFF.

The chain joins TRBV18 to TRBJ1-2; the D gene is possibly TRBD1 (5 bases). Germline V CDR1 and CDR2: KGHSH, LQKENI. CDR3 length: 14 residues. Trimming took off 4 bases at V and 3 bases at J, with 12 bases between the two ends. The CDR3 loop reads CASSRGTGDYGYTF. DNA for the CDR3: TGTGCCAGCTCACGAGGAACAGGAGACTATGGCTACACCTTC.

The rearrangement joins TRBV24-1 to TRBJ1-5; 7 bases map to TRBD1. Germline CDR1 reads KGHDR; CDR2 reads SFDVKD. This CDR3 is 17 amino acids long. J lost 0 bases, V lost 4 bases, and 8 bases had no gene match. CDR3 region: CATSDPDRDHSNQPQHF. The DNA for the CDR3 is TGTGCCACCAGTGACCCTGACAGGGATCATAGCAATCAGCCCCAGCATTTT.

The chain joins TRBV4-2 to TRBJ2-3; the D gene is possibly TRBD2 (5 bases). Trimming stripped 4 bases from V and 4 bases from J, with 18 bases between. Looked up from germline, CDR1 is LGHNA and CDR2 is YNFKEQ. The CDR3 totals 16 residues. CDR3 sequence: CASSLEEGYLADTQYF. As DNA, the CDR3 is TGTGCCAGCAGCCTAGAAGAGGGTTATTTGGCAGATACGCAGTATTTT.

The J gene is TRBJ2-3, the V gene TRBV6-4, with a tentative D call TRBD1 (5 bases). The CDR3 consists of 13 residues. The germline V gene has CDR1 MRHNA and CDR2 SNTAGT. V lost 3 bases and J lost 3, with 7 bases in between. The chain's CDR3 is CASSERQTDTQYF. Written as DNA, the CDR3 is TGTGCCAGCAGTGAACGACAGACAGATACGCAGTATTTT.

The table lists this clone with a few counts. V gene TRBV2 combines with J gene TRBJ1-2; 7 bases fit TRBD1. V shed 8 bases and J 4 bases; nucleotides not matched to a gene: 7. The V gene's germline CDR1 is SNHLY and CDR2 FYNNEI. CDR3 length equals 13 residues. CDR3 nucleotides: TGTGCCAGCGGGACAGACAGCTCCTATGGCTACACCTTC. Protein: CASGTDSSYGYTF.